The 30 T cell receptor beta chains presented below share a single source sample, sequenced in a study of blood T cell repertoires in COVID-19. Sequenced by immunoSEQ multiplex PCR; TCRdb stores in-frame clones only, minus some. This repertoire shows 50,000 or so clones, about 83% found once; its top ten account for about 22%. Sequencing was carried out using peripheral blood. These receptors all come from a woman of 80 years or more with acute or convalescent COVID-19.

The rearrangement joins TRBV3-1 (or the pseudogene TRBV3-2) to TRBJ1-2; no definite D call. CDR1 is LGHDT, CDR2 YNNKEL, per germline (reference sequence). V was trimmed by 3 bases and J by 2 bases, leaving 10 bases between them. The CDR3 totals 14 residues. The CDR3 loop reads CASSQSPLNYGYTF. CDR3 DNA: TGTGCCAGCAGCCAGAGTCCATTAAACTATGGCTACACCTTC.

The chain carries TRBV5-1 and TRBJ2-5; possible D gene TRBD2, 6 bases. This CDR3 is built from 15 residues. Trimming removed 4 bases at V and 5 bases at J, with 18 bases between. Germline CDR1 is SGHRS and CDR2 is YFSETQ. CDR3 region: CASSRSGTPRETQYF. The CDR3 region has the DNA TGCGCCAGCAGCCGATCCGGGACTCCGAGGGAGACCCAGTACTTC.

The chain has TRBV19 and TRBJ2-7; perhaps TRBD1 as D (6 bases). V lost 3 bases and J 1 base, leaving 13 bases between the germline ends. The CDR3 consists of 15 residues. CDR1 is LNHDA, CDR2 SQIVND, per germline (reference sequence). CDR3 nucleotides: TGTGCCAGTAGTATCGAACAGGGTCAATCCTACGAGCAGTACTTC. It translates to CASSIEQGQSYEQYF.

This chain joins TRBV6-5 and TRBJ2-7; TRBD1 agrees at 10 bases. CDR3 size: 14 residues. V dropped 6 bases and J dropped 2; count of bases not matched to a gene: 4. The V gene's germline CDR1 is MNHEY and CDR2 SVGAGI. The CDR3 region has the DNA TGTGCCAGCAGATCCGGGACAGGGGCCTACGAGCAGTACGTC. It specifies CASRSGTGAYEQYV.

The chain has TRBV2 and TRBJ1-4; 7 positions match TRBD1. Per the germline V gene, CDR1 is SNHLY and CDR2 is FYNNEI. CDR3 length: 10 amino acids. The ends lost 8 bases at V and 12 bases at J; junction bases unmatched: 3. The CDR3 sequence is CASQGGQLFF. The DNA of the CDR3 is TGTGCCAGCCAGGGGGGTCAACTGTTTTTT.

The table lists this clone with a count of one. This rearrangement joins TRBV4-1 to TRBJ2-2; 10 positions match TRBD2. The CDR3 covers 18 residues. CDR1 and CDR2 (germline): MGHRA, YSYEKL. The trim removed 0 bases at V and 0 bases at J, leaving 4 bases unmatched. Here the CDR3 DNA reads TGCGCCAGCAGCCAAGAGGCTAGCGGGAGTCCGAACACCGGGGAGCTGTTTTTT. This sequence encodes CASSQEASGSPNTGELFF.

The chain employs TRBV11-3 and TRBJ2-2, with D perhaps TRBD2 (6 bases). Trimming removed 6 bases at V and 4 bases at J, with 21 bases between. The CDR3 runs 17 residues. CDR1 and CDR2 from the germline V gene are SGHNT and YENEEA. CDR3 coding DNA: TGTGCCAGCAGAGTCCGGGACGCCGGGAGTCGCACCGGGGAGCTGTTTTTT. Translating it yields CASRVRDAGSRTGELFF. Filled out from reference TRBV11-3 and TRBJ2-2, the complete variable domain reads EAGVVQSPRYKIIEKKQPVAFWCNPISGHNTLYWYLQNLGQGPELLIRYENEEAVDDSQLPKDRFSAERLKGVDSTLKIQPAELGDSAVYLCASRVRDAGSRTGELFFGEGSRLTVL.

The V gene is TRBV9, the J gene TRBJ2-3; possibly TRBD2 for D (6 bases). Trimming took 0 bases from V and 2 from J, leaving 10 bases between them. The CDR3 is 15 residues long. Per the germline V gene, CDR1 is SGDLS and CDR2 is YYNGEE. In nucleotides, the CDR3 is TGTGCCAGCAGCGTAGTTGCGGGGTTCACAGATACGCAGTATTTT. This encodes CASSVVAGFTDTQYF.

The J gene is TRBJ2-1, the V gene TRBV4-1, with 14 nucleotides matching TRBD2. Germline CDR1 and CDR2: MGHRA and YSYEKL. CDR3 length: 16 residues. The V and J ends lost 1 base and 4 bases, in that order; junction bases with no gene match: 0. The CDR3 reads CASSQGLAGGYNEQFF. CDR3 DNA: TGCGCCAGCAGCCAAGGACTAGCGGGGGGGTACAATGAGCAGTTCTTC.

V gene TRBV6-1 combines with J gene TRBJ1-3; a weak D match, TRBD1 (6 bases). Per germline, CDR1 MNHNS and CDR2 SASEGT. This CDR3 has 16 residues. The V end lost 2 bases, the J end lost 0 bases, and 11 bases lay between the germline ends. CDR3 bases: TGTGCCAGCAGTGAAACAGGGATCAACTCTGGAAACACCATATATTTT. The encoded protein is CASSETGINSGNTIYF.

This chain connects TRBV29-1 to TRBJ1-2, with 8 nucleotides matching TRBD1. J gave up 8 bases and V 7 bases, and 3 bases lay outside the gene matches. Germline lookup yields CDR1 SQVTM and CDR2 ANQGSEA. This CDR3 is built from 10 residues. CDR3 bases: TGCAGCGCAGGACAGGGCGGCTACACCTTC. Amino acid sequence: CSAGQGGYTF.

J is TRBJ1-5 and V is TRBV20-1; D remains unclear. The CDR3 contains 10 residues. The germline CDR1 and CDR2 sequences are DFQATT and SNEGSKA (reference sequence). Written as DNA, the CDR3 is TGCAGGAGGATCAATCAGCCCCAGCATTTT. It codes for CRRINQPQHF.

This clone was seen more than once but under ten times. The gene calls are TRBV6-1 and TRBJ1-1; D not certain. CDR3 length: 13 residues. With 0 bases removed from V and 8 bases from J, the gap between germline ends came to 10 bases. Germline values: CDR1 MNHNS, CDR2 SASEGT. The CDR3 here is CASSEALRSEAFF. CDR3 DNA sequence: TGTGCCAGCAGTGAAGCGTTACGGTCCGAAGCTTTCTTT.

This chain uses TRBV14 with TRBJ1-1; D gene ambiguous. Looked up from germline, CDR1 is SGHDN and CDR2 is FVKESK. Trimming pared 3 bases from V and 5 bases from J, leaving 16 bases between. There are 15 residues in the CDR3. The CDR3 DNA reads as TGTGCCAGCAGCCACCGACGTATGGCGGGGACTGAAGCTTTCTTT. It specifies CASSHRRMAGTEAFF.

The table lists this clone with a count of one. The chain recombines TRBV9 with TRBJ1-1, with no clear D. V lost 1 base to trimming and J lost 1 base, with 8 bases between them. The CDR3 extends over 14 amino acids. CDR1 and CDR2 (germline): SGDLS, YYNGEE. CDR3 nucleotides: TGTGCCAGCAGCGTATGGGAGGGGAACACTGAAGCTTTCTTT. Translated, it gives CASSVWEGNTEAFF.

This clone appeared a single time. The chain is built from TRBV10-3 and TRBJ2-6; a weak D match, TRBD2 (5 bases). Trimming left V 3 bases short and J 0 bases short, with 9 bases between. CDR3 length equals 16 residues. Per the germline V gene, CDR1 is ENHRY and CDR2 is SYGVKD. Here the CDR3 reads CAISDPGVSGANVLTF. The CDR3 bases are TGTGCCATCAGTGATCCCGGGGTCTCTGGGGCCAACGTCCTGACTTTC.

The rearrangement links TRBV7-2 to TRBJ1-6; a weak D match, TRBD1 (6 bases). The V end was cut by 0 bases, the J end by 9 bases, with 12 bases between. The CDR3 length is 15 residues. The germline V gene encodes CDR1 SGHTA and CDR2 FQGNSA. CDR3 sequence: CASSLAQGLSSPLHF. The CDR3 DNA sequence: TGTGCCAGCAGCTTAGCCCAGGGGCTTAGTTCACCCCTCCACTTT.

This clone appeared a few times. V and J are TRBV12-3 or TRBV12-4 and TRBJ1-3; 7 bases fit TRBD1. V dropped 5 bases and J dropped 4; count of bases not matched to a gene: 2. The CDR3 has 13 residues. For the CDR3, the DNA is TGTGCCAGCAGTGCGGGACAGGGAAACACCATATATTTT. It codes for CASSAGQGNTIYF.

The V and J genes are TRBV3-1 (or the pseudogene TRBV3-2) and TRBJ2-1; weak D call: TRBD1 (5 bases). The V end was cut by 3 bases, the J end by 6 bases, with 15 bases between. The CDR3 length is 15 residues. Germline CDR1 reads LGHDT; CDR2 reads YNNKEL (reference sequence). This CDR3 reads CASSHRGSRLNEQFF. The CDR3 DNA reads as TGTGCCAGCAGCCATAGGGGCAGTCGACTCAATGAGCAGTTCTTC.

The chain combines TRBV9 with TRBJ1-2, with TRBD1 identical over 9 bases. CDR1 SGDLS and CDR2 YYNGEE come from the germline V gene. The length of the CDR3 is 15 residues. The V and J ends lost 0 bases and 6 bases, in that order; junction bases with no gene match: 6. The CDR3 nucleotides are TGTGCCAGCAGCGTAGACAACAGGGGGCGCGATGGCTACACCTTC. This gives the protein CASSVDNRGRDGYTF.

The rearrangement uses TRBV12-5 and TRBJ1-5; a weak D match, TRBD1 (6 bases). The ends were cut back, 6 bases at V and 7 bases at J, with 16 bases in the middle. Germline lookup yields CDR1 LGHNT and CDR2 FRNRAP. The CDR3 loop spans 14 amino acids. CDR3 nucleotides: TGTGCTAGTGGCATAACAGGGAACAAGCAGCCCCAGCATTTT. This sequence encodes CASGITGNKQPQHF.

V gene TRBV5-1 combines with J gene TRBJ1-1, with 10 nucleotides matching TRBD1. J lost 10 bases, V lost 2 bases, and 11 bases had no gene match. The germline gives CDR1 SGHRS, CDR2 YFSETQ. The CDR3 extends over 15 amino acids. The CDR3 nucleotides are TGCGCCAGCAGCTTAGCGACGGACAGGGGGTTTCGAGCTTTCTTT. It yields the protein CASSLATDRGFRAFF.

The rearrangement links TRBV5-1 to TRBJ2-1; TRBD2 aligns across 11 bases. The CDR3 covers 15 residues. V was pared by 3 bases and J by 7 bases, with 6 bases of the junction left unmatched. The germline CDR1 and CDR2 sequences are SGHRS and YFSETQ. CDR3 DNA: TGCGCCAGCAGCTGGTCTAGCGGGGGGAGAAATGAGCAGTTCTTC. Protein: CASSWSSGGRNEQFF.

This clone turned up a few times. This sequence joins TRBV3-1 (or the pseudogene TRBV3-2) and TRBJ1-5; tentative D call: TRBD1 (5 bases). CDR3 size: 14 residues. Germline CDR1 LGHDT, CDR2 YNNKEL (reference sequence). The ends were cut back, 1 base at V and 7 bases at J, with 11 bases in the middle. This CDR3 reads CASSQGGAGQPQHF. The CDR3 nucleotides read TGTGCCAGCAGCCAAGGGGGCGCAGGACAGCCCCAGCATTTT.

This clone has a handful of counts. This sequence joins TRBV5-6 and TRBJ1-2, with TRBD1 as a possible D gene (5 bases). Trimming removed 4 bases at V and 8 bases at J, with 15 bases between. The CDR3 contains 13 residues. Germline loops: CDR1 SGHDT, CDR2 YYEEEE. CDR3: CASSGGTKSGYTF. The CDR3 coding sequence is TGTGCCAGCAGCGGAGGGACCAAATCGGGCTACACCTTC.

This chain links TRBV19 with TRBJ1-5, with D perhaps TRBD1 (6 bases). V was trimmed by 10 bases and J by 13 bases, leaving 14 bases between them. Germline V gene sequence: CDR1 LNHDA, CDR2 SQIVND (reference sequence). CDR3 size: 10 residues. The CDR3: CATGTGSQHF. CDR3 coding DNA: TGTGCCACTGGAACAGGGTCGCAGCATTTT.

This chain links TRBV10-3 with TRBJ1-3, with a possible D match to TRBD1 (6 bases). From germline, CDR1 is ENHRY and CDR2 SYGVKD. The CDR3 length is 13 residues. V was clipped by 5 bases and J by 3 bases, with 8 bases between them. The CDR3 sequence is CAISRGSGNTIYF. CDR3 DNA: TGTGCCATCAGTAGGGGGAGTGGAAACACCATATATTTT.

This chain links TRBV7-9 with TRBJ1-4; D not resolved. The CDR3 is made up of 14 amino acids. Germline V CDR1 and CDR2: SEHNR, FQNEAQ (reference sequence). V lost 2 bases, J lost 5 bases, and 9 bases lay in between. CDR3 amino acids: CASSLNSGNEKLFF. The CDR3, as DNA: TGTGCCAGCAGCTTAAATTCAGGAAATGAAAAACTGTTTTTT.

This chain uses TRBV20-1 with TRBJ1-6; D remains unclear. V was clipped by 3 bases and J by 8 bases, with 11 bases between them. The germline CDR1 and CDR2 sequences are DFQATT and SNEGSKA (reference sequence). The CDR3 consists of 13 residues. The CDR3 DNA sequence: TGCAGTGCTAGTCCCGGGGTTGATTCACCCCTCCACTTT. Translated: CSASPGVDSPLHF.

The chain recombines TRBV6-9 with TRBJ2-7; D call uncertain. This CDR3 is 13 amino acids long. Between the trimmed V and J ends, which lost 4 bases and 0 bases, there was a span of 7 bases. Germline V lookup: CDR1 MNHGY, CDR2 SVAAGI. CDR3 region: CASSLESSYEQYF. The CDR3 nucleotides are TGTGCCAGCAGTTTGGAGAGCTCCTACGAGCAGTACTTC.